Listed below are T cell receptor beta chains from one sample, sequenced in a study of T cells in localized non-small cell lung cancer. The protocol was immunoSEQ multiplex PCR, while the TCRdb copy is restricted to in-frame clones and leaves out a portion. This table holds approximately 81,000 clones, 88% found once. Sequenced material: peripheral blood, taken before any cancer treatment. These receptors originate from a woman between 35 and 70 years old with stage I squamous cell lung carcinoma. Both conserved end residues are part of each CDR3. A D gene is named only where the DNA matches it firmly. The size entry is marked missing in some rows and otherwise reads once, few, many or a size class.

TRBV30	TRBJ1-1	.	.	CAWSYRTTMNTEAFF	TGTGCCTGGAGTTATAGGACTACAATGAACACTGAAGCTTTCTTT
TRBV30	TRBJ1-6	.	.	CAWRGDGDSPLHF	TGTGCCTGGAGGGGAGATGGGGATTCACCCCTCCACTTT
TRBV5-6	TRBJ1-2	.	TRBD1	CASSFRTGYGYTF	TGTGCCAGCAGCTTTAGGACAGGTTATGGCTACACCTTC
TRBV12-5	TRBJ2-2	.	.	CASGLLGGGELFF	TGTGCTAGTGGTTTGTTGGGCGGCGGGGAGCTGTTTTTT
TRBV13	TRBJ1-2	.	.	CASSVNRANYGYTF	TGTGCCAGCAGCGTAAACAGGGCTAACTATGGCTACACCTTC
TRBV2	TRBJ1-5	few	.	CASSRVGGLSNQPQHF	TGTGCCAGCTCCCGGGTAGGTGGGTTGAGCAATCAGCCCCAGCATTTT
TRBV2	TRBJ1-5	.	.	CASRLTGNQPQHF	TGTGCCAGCAGGTTGACTGGAAATCAGCCCCAGCATTTT
TRBV2	TRBJ2-7	.	.	CASRVSYEQYF	TGTGCCAGCAGGGTCAGCTACGAGCAGTACTTC
TRBV5-5	TRBJ2-3	.	.	CASTVDKPTDTQYF	TGTGCCAGCACCGTCGACAAACCCACAGATACGCAGTATTTT
TRBV6-1	TRBJ2-5	.	.	CASSVVDPGTQYF	TGTGCCAGCAGTGTGGTGGATCCGGGGACCCAGTACTTC
TRBV10-3	TRBJ1-2	.	TRBD1	CATVRQGEEGDGYTF	TGTGCCACTGTGAGACAGGGCGAGGAAGGTGATGGCTACACCTTC
TRBV5-5	TRBJ2-7	.	.	CASSLEQGLSEQYF	TGTGCCAGCAGCTTGGAACAGGGCTTATCCGAGCAGTACTTC
TRBV30	TRBJ1-2	.	.	CAWSTTPAYGCTF	TGTGCCTGGAGTACGACACCCGCGTATGGCTGCACCTTC
TRBV6-1	TRBJ1-5	.	.	CASREHGPFRGQPQHF	TGTGCCAGCAGGGAACATGGACCCTTCAGGGGTCAGCCCCAGCATTTT
TRBV21-1	TRBJ1-5	.	.	CASPSPNRTGWNQPQHF	TGTGCCAGCCCCTCCCCGAACAGGACAGGCTGGAATCAGCCCCAGCATTTT
TRBV30	TRBJ1-2	few	.	CAWSDGSNYGYTF	TGTGCCTGGAGTGACGGTTCCAACTATGGCTACACCTTC
TRBV11-2	TRBJ2-4	.	TRBD2	CASSFSRGIGAKNIQYF	TGTGCCAGCAGCTTCTCGCGGGGGATCGGGGCCAAAAACATTCAGTACTTC
TRBV10-3	TRBJ1-2	.	.	CAISESTGPGYTF	TGTGCCATCAGTGAGTCAACAGGTCCCGGCTACACCTTC
TRBV6-1	TRBJ1-2	.	.	CASISTVNYGYTF	TGTGCCAGCATCTCGACAGTTAACTATGGCTACACCTTC
TRBV5-4	TRBJ1-1	.	TRBD1	CASSQGTGDTEAFF	TGTGCCAGCAGCCAAGGGACAGGGGACACTGAAGCTTTCTTT
TRBV5-1	TRBJ2-5	.	.	CASSLDRVQGTQYF	TGCGCCAGCAGCTTGGACAGGGTCCAAGGGACCCAGTACTTC
TRBV6-5	TRBJ1-1	.	.	CASSYSRGTGTEAFF	TGTGCCAGCAGTTACTCGCGAGGAACGGGAACTGAAGCTTTCTTT
TRBV6-1	TRBJ1-5	.	.	CASCLHVGGNQPQHF	TGTGCCAGCTGTCTACACGTTGGGGGCAATCAGCCCCAGCATTTT
TRBV15	TRBJ1-5	.	.	CATSRGQDSNQPQHF	TGTGCCACCAGCAGAGGGCAGGATAGCAATCAGCCCCAGCATTTT
TRBV5-1	TRBJ1-1	.	TRBD1	CASSPGQGIEAFF	TGCGCCAGCAGCCCCGGACAGGGCATTGAAGCTTTCTTT
TRBV5-1	TRBJ2-2	.	.	CASSLGTTITGGELFF	TGCGCCAGCAGCTTGGGCACCACAATAACGGGCGGGGAGCTGTTTTTT
TRBV5-1	TRBJ2-7	.	TRBD1	CASSTGQGNYEQYF	TGCGCCAGCAGCACGGGACAGGGTAACTACGAGCAGTACTTC
TRBV2	TRBJ1-2	few	.	CASSLMAGGRSHGYTF	TGTGCCAGCAGTTTAATGGCGGGGGGCAGGAGTCACGGCTACACCTTC
TRBV29-1	TRBJ2-3	.	TRBD2	CSVMLAGAYTDTQYF	TGCAGCGTGATGTTAGCGGGGGCTTACACAGATACGCAGTATTTT
TRBV9	TRBJ1-2	.	TRBD1	CASSATGGYGYTF	TGTGCCAGCAGCGCAACAGGGGGCTATGGCTACACCTTC
TRBV5-1	TRBJ2-7	.	.	CASSSSQGREQYF	TGCGCCAGCAGCTCCTCTCAGGGGCGGGAGCAGTACTTC
TRBV10-3	TRBJ2-7	.	.	CAISLGTASSYEQYF	TGTGCCATCAGCCTTGGGACGGCTAGCTCCTACGAGCAGTACTTC
TRBV19	TRBJ1-1	once	.	CASSIWQAGYTEAFF	TGTGCCAGTAGTATTTGGCAGGCGGGGTACACTGAAGCTTTCTTT
TRBV4-2	TRBJ2-1	.	TRBD2	CASSQDWAGGYNEQFF	TGTGCCAGCAGCCAAGATTGGGCGGGGGGATACAATGAGCAGTTCTTC
TRBV30	TRBJ2-7	.	TRBD1	CAWNTGTGGYEQYF	TGTGCCTGGAATACCGGGACAGGGGGGTACGAGCAGTACTTC
TRBV19	TRBJ1-5	.	TRBD1	CASSKGQVPPVKPQHF	TGTGCCAGTAGTAAAGGACAGGTCCCTCCCGTGAAGCCCCAGCATTTT
TRBV6-5	TRBJ1-5	.	.	CASRQGVGNQPQHF	TGTGCCAGCAGACAAGGGGTTGGCAATCAGCCCCAGCATTTT
TRBV7-9	TRBJ2-1	.	.	CASSFGTQYNEQFF	TGTGCCAGCAGCTTCGGGACGCAGTACAATGAGCAGTTCTTC
TRBV11-2	TRBJ2-1	.	.	CASSFSSDEQFF	TGTGCCAGCAGCTTTTCTAGTGATGAGCAGTTCTTC
TRBV30	TRBJ1-1	.	.	CAWSVVRPKRFSGPFF	TGTGCCTGGAGTGTGGTTCGTCCGAAGCGTTTCTCTGGACCTTTCTTT
TRBV10-3	TRBJ2-7	.	.	CAISSGTYEQYF	TGTGCCATCAGTTCCGGGACCTACGAGCAGTACTTC
TRBV7-3	TRBJ2-1	.	.	CASSLVRDNEQFF	TGTGCCAGCAGCTTAGTCAGAGACAATGAGCAGTTCTTC
TRBV19	TRBJ1-2	few	.	CASSPPGLTYGYTF	TGTGCCAGTAGTCCGCCCGGGCTCACCTATGGCTACACCTTC
TRBV27	TRBJ2-7	.	TRBD1	CASSLGTGGFYEQYF	TGTGCCAGCAGTTTAGGGACAGGGGGCTTTTACGAGCAGTACTTC
TRBV5-5	TRBJ2-3	.	.	CASSHGGTSTDTQYF	TGTGCCAGCAGCCATGGGGGCACCAGCACAGATACGCAGTATTTT